The 9 T cell receptor beta chains reported below all come from one sample, sequenced in a study of tumor and adjacent non-tumor tissue in lung cancer (dated by TCRdb to between 2018 and 2020). RNA was isolated from bulk, unsorted tissue, and RNA quality was assessed with a NanoDrop ND-1000 and an Agilent 2100. Normal lung samples were distant non-tumor tissue taken more than 3 cm from the tumor edge. Preparation of the library involved multiplex PCR. The instrument given in TCRdb is Illumina HiSeq 2500. TCRbeta libraries were constructed through three rounds of nested PCR with primers (Table S4) according to protocols adapted from ARM-PCR. Clones were called with MiXCR by TCRdb after fastp trimmed the public reads at Q25, and only in-frame beta chains were retained. Entries that share a CDR3 protein sequence are merged under the most common genes and DNA. This sample is represented by fewer than 75,000 distinct CDR3 sequences; about 77% of them were singletons. Of the sample, over 35% falls within the top ten clones.

The sample was distant non-tumor lung tissue. The receptors originated from a man aged 55 to 70 with non-small cell lung cancer.

A remark on this clonotype: It may be a read error: a sequence one base away is much more abundant. J is TRBJ2-1 and V is TRBV14; 7 bases agree with TRBD2. Germline loops: CDR1 SGHDN, CDR2 FVKESK. The CDR3 is 17 residues long. The CDR3 DNA follows: TGTGTCAGCAGCCAAGATTTAGGTAGAGGGAGGGCCAGTGAGCAGTTCTTC. It encodes CVSSQDLGRGRASEQFF.

This clonotype appeared a single time. Its ends do not fully match the called genes, so a read error is possible. The chain employs TRBV11-1 and TRBJ2-1; 8 nucleotides agree with TRBD1. The CDR3 loop spans 12 amino acids. The germline CDR1 and CDR2 sequences are SGHAT and FQDESV (reference sequence). The DNA of the CDR3 is TGTGACAGCAGCGGACAGGGAGGCGAGCAATTCTTC. Amino acid sequence: CDSSGQGGEQFF.

The rearrangement links TRBV7-3 to TRBJ1-1, with D unresolved. This CDR3 contains 14 residues. In germline, CDR1 is SGHTA, CDR2 FQGTGA. The V end lost 0 bases, the J end lost 7 bases, and 12 bases lay between the germline ends. CDR3 sequence reads: CASSLTRAGREAFF. CDR3 bases: TGTGCCAGCAGCTTAACTAGGGCAGGACGTGAAGCTTTCTTT.

In regard to this clonotype: Because it lacks the conserved phenylalanine or tryptophan at the end, this CDR3 is likely a read error. The chain links TRBV4-1 to TRBJ1-1, with D unclear. CDR1 is MGHRA, CDR2 YSYEKL, per germline. This CDR3 is 11 amino acids long. This CDR3 reads CSSIHGSEAFL. CDR3 bases: TGCTCCAGCATCCACGGCTCTGAAGCTTTCCTT.

Concerning this clonotype itself: Compared with germline, one end of the junction differs, possibly owing to a read error. CDR3 residues: CASRKAQRDNPDKQYF. CDR3 sequence (DNA): TGTGCCAGCAGGAAGGCCCAGCGGGATAACCCAGATAAGCAGTATTTT. J is TRBJ2-3 and V is TRBV6-1, with TRBD2 identical over 7 bases. The germline V gene has CDR1 MNHNS and CDR2 SASEGT. The CDR3 is 16 residues long.

The J gene is TRBJ1-1, the V gene TRBV28; 8 positions match TRBD1. After removal of 5 bases from V and 4 bases from J, the junction contained 6 bases not matched to a gene. Germline values: CDR1 MDHEN, CDR2 SYDVKM. There are 14 residues in the CDR3. CDR3 amino acids: CASSTWTGFTEAFF. DNA of the CDR3: TGTGCCAGCAGTACCTGGACAGGGTTCACTGAAGCTTTCTTT.

About this clonotype: In this CDR3 the conserved last residue, phenylalanine or tryptophan, is missing, so a read error is likely. The limits of the CDR3 on the DNA are not certain, so only TCRdb's listed CDR3 is given. CDR3 protein: CASSDTNYEQCI. The chain employs TRBV28 and TRBJ2-7. Germline V gene sequence: CDR1 MDHEN, CDR2 SYDVKM. The CDR3 has 12 residues if both end residues are counted.

In the case of this clonotype: One junction end disagrees with the germline gene, perhaps due to a read error. The J gene is TRBJ2-6, the V gene TRBV6-1; unclear D gene. CDR1 is MNHNS and CDR2 is SASEGT in the germline V gene. The CDR3 extends over 14 amino acids. The CDR3 nucleotides read TGTGCCAGCAGTGACGACTCTGGTGCCAACGTCCTGACCTTC. It encodes CASSDDSGANVLTF.

The rearrangement uses TRBV29-1 and TRBJ1-3; tentatively, D is TRBD1 (5 bases). Trimming removed 2 bases at V and 7 bases at J, with 15 bases between. The CDR3 is 14 residues long. CDR1 and CDR2 from the germline V gene are SQVTM and ANQGSEA. CDR3 coding DNA: TGCAGCGTTGAATCCGTGACAGCGGGGAACACCATATATTTT. Its protein is CSVESVTAGNTIYF.